Many counts were recorded for the clone carrying this TCR beta chain. Antigen unknown. These data belong to a study of neurological immune-mediated disorders. Study observations and caveats: Multiple sclerosis patients had less TCR clonal expansion than even healthy controls, unlike HTLV-1-associated myelopathy. Across subjects, no CDR3 amino acid sequence appeared in expanded clones of more than one subject, a finding that suggested private repertoires in all groups.

V was trimmed by 8 bases and J by 0 bases, leaving 10 bases between them. Per germline, CDR1 SEHNR and CDR2 FQNEAQ (reference sequence). The CDR3 contains 14 residues. Sorted libraries came from 950,000 to 1,000,000 CD4+ or CD8+ T cells. MiXCR, run by TCRdb on the 5' RACE reads, gives a single entry per CDR3 protein. The sample carries about 31,000 distinct CDR3 sequences, roughly 3.7% recorded once. The sequence derives from a woman aged 35 to 49 in good health. The specimen sequenced was CD4+ T cells from blood. This chain joins TRBV7-9 and TRBJ1-4; a possible D gene is TRBD1 (5 bases). In nucleotides, the CDR3 is TGTGCCAGCGGGACCCGGACAACTAATGAAAAACTGTTTTTT. Its translation: CASGTRTTNEKLFF. Combining the CDR3 with reference TRBV7-9 and TRBJ1-4 gives the whole variable domain DTGVSQNPRHKITKRGQNVTFRCDPISEHNRLYWYRQTLGQGPEFLTYFQNEAQLEKSRLLSDRFSAERPKGSFSTLEIQRTEQGDSAMYLCASGTRTTNEKLFFGSGTQLSVL.